This T cell receptor beta chain was captured by sequencing in a study of vaccination and CD4 T cells after COVID-19. At the level of the study: Six men and four women formed the convalescents, two being Hispanic.

Points from the study as a whole: The researchers studied relatively few convalescent patients and omitted early post-infection timepoints.

Scientists ran DNA taken from cultured CD4+ T cells through the Oncomine TCR Beta short-read assay for sequencing. From the PCR reads, TCRdb called clonotypes with MiXCR, one entry per CDR3 protein. The table includes fewer than 10,000 distinct CDR3 sequences, around two thirds detected once. For this clonotype: What it recognizes is unknown.

Treatment given: roughly 10-day PBMC culture with coronavirus spike peptide pools or control peptides (ViraFEST assay). ViraFEST used peptide pools to expand antigen-specific T cells before TCR sequencing. The CDR3 length is 13 residues. CDR1 and CDR2 from the germline V gene are MNHEY and SVGAGI. V shed 2 bases and J 10 bases; nucleotides not matched to a gene: 4. The gene calls are TRBV6-5 and TRBJ1-4; TRBD1 agrees at 7 bases. The sequence was obtained from a human donor who had recovered from COVID-19. Sequenced material: CD4+ T cells from blood, cultured in vitro. DNA of the CDR3: TGTGCCAGCAGTTACGAGGGGGCGCGAAAACTGTTTTTT. It codes for CASSYEGARKLFF.